This T cell receptor (beta chain) is from a study of blood T cell repertoires in COVID-19 (dated by TCRdb to the early 2020s). For the wider study: Samples covering the acute and convalescent phases of COVID-19 were provided by collaborators in the United States, Italy and Spain. The prospective study material was composed of cDNA or gDNA derived from T cells, B-cell-depleted T cells, or PBMCs. Subjects who had been exposed to COVID-19, were actively infected with it, or had recovered from it provided the deeply sampled blood TCRbeta repertoires that made up the dataset. The repertoires were made available in a free public database intended to serve as a resource for research on the immune response to SARS-CoV-2. Samples were obtained from the ongoing ImmuneRACE study (first 160 participants) and from 1,000 to 1,500 subjects provided by 6 global collaborators. Nearly every sample came with metadata listing a de-identified subject ID, COVID-19 status, age in years and sex. Where available, HLA class I and class II types were taken from metadata supplied by the sample provider and were not determined by assay-based typing.

The paper's findings and limits, for the study overall: The amount of clinical and demographic metadata varied by source and participant and was provided uncurated.

Collaborating institutions collected whole blood in K2EDTA tubes following their own protocols. For TCRbeta analysis, collaborator samples were shipped as frozen whole blood, as isolated PBMCs, or as DNA extracted from either sample type. The germline V gene (reference sequence) gives CDR1 as SGHKS and CDR2 as YYEKEE. Reading from cysteine to phenylalanine, the CDR3 counts 12 amino acids. The read is trimmed to its CDR3 DNA, 36 bases read in frame from base 1. The V and J ends are trimmed by 9 bases and 4 bases, leaving 13 bases between them. This clone was seen only once. No cognate antigen has been identified for it. Per-nucleotide qualities are absent, and no much larger clonotype sits a single base away. TCRbeta CDR3 regions were amplified from genomic DNA using the immunoSEQ Assay, a bias-controlled multiplex PCR. In the authors' own workflow: The number of nucleated cells in each sample was estimated by amplification of reference gene primers within the assay. To quantify the absolute abundance of each unique TCRbeta CDR3 rearrangement, sequence reads were collapsed and filtered. Productive Simpson clonality was computed per sample as the square root of Simpson's diversity index over productive rearrangements. The clones in this table, taken by TCRdb from immuneACCESS, are in-frame only. Not every clone is retained; where verified, under half of the shortfall comes from an unresolved V gene, and the cause of the rest is unknown. V and J calls and clone size are given by that table; D and trimming were obtained from the DNA. The sample table holds 80,000 to 100,000 clones, of which more than 75% were seen once. The top ten clones comprise about 20% of the sample.

The sequenced material came from peripheral blood. The chain is made from TRBV5-5 and TRBJ1-2; the D gene cannot be resolved reliably. The receptor's source is a human donor in a cohort sampled during active COVID-19. This receptor carries the CDR3 CAIQTPGYGYTF. The base sequence is TGTGCCATACAAACTCCAGGCTATGGCTACACCTTC.